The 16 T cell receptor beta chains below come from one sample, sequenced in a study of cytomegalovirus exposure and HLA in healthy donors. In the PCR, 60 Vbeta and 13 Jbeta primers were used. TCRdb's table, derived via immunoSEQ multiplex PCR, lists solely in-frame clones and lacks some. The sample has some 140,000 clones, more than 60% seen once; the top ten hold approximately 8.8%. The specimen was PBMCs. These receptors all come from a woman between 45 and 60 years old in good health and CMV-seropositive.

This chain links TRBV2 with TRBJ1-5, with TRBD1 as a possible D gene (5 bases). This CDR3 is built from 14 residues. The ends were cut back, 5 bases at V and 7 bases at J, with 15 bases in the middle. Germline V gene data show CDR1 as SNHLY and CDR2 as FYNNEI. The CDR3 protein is CASSSQGGKQPQHF. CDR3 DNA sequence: TGTGCCAGCAGTAGTCAGGGTGGTAAACAGCCCCAGCATTTT. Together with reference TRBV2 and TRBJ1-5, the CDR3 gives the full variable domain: EPEVTQTPSHQVTQMGQEVILRCVPISNHLYFYWYRQILGQKVEFLVSFYNNEISEKSEIFDDQFSVERPDGSNFTLKIRSTKLEDSAMYFCASSSQGGKQPQHFGDGTRLSIL.

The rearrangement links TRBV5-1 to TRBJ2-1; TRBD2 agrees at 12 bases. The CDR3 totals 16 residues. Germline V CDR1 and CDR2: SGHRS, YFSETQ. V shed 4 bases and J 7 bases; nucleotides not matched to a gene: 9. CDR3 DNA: TGCGCCAGCAGCCATCTAGCGGGGGGGGAGGGAAATGAGCAGTTCTTC. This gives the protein CASSHLAGGEGNEQFF.

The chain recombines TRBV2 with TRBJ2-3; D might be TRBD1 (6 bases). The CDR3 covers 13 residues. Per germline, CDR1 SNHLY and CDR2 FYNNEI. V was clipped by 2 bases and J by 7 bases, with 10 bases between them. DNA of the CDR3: TGTGCCAGCAGTGAACACAGGGAAAATACGCAGTATTTT. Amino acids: CASSEHRENTQYF.

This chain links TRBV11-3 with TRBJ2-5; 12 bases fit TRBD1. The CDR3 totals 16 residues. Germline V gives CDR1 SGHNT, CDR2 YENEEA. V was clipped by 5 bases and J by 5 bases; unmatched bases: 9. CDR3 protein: CASSHGTGGVEETQYF. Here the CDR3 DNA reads TGTGCCAGCAGCCATGGGACAGGGGGCGTTGAGGAGACCCAGTACTTC.

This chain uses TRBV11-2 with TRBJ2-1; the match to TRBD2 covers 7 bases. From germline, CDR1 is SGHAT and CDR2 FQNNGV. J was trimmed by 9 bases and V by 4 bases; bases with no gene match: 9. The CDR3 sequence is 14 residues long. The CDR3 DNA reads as TGTGCCAGCAGCTCGGGCCGACTAGCAGCTGAGCAGTTCTTC. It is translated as CASSSGRLAAEQFF.

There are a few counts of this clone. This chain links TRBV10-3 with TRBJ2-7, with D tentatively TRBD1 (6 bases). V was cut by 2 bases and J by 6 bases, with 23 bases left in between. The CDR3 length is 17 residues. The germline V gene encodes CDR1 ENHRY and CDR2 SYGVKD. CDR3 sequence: CAISEPRHGGGYSEQYF. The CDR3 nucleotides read TGTGCCATCAGTGAGCCTCGACATGGGGGCGGTTATAGCGAGCAGTACTTC.

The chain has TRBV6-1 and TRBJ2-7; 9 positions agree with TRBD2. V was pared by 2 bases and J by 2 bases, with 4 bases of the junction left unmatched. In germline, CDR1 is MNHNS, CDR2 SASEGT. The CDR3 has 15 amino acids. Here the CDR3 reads CASSESGGGAYEQYF. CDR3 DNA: TGTGCCAGCAGTGAATCCGGCGGGGGGGCCTACGAGCAGTACTTC.

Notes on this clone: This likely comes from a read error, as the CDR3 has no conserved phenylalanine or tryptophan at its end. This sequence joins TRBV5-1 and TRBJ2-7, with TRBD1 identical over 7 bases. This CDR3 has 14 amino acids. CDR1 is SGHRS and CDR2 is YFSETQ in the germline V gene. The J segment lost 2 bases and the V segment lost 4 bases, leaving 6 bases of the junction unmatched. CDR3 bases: TGCGCCAGCAGCAGCCGGGGACAGACCTACGAGCAGTACCTC. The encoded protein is CASSSRGQTYEQYL.

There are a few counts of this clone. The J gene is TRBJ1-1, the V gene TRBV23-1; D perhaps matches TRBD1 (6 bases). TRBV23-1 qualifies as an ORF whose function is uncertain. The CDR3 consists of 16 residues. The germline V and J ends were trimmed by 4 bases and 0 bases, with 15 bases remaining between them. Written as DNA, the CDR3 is TGCGCCAGCAGTCCCACCCCGACAGGCATGAACACTGAAGCTTTCTTT. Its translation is CASSPTPTGMNTEAFF.

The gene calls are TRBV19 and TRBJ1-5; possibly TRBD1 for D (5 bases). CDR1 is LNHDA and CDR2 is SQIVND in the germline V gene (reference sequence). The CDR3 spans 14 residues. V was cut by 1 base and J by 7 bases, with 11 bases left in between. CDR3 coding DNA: TGTGCCAGTAGTATAGGGTGGGGGGAGCAGCCCCAGCATTTT. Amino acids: CASSIGWGEQPQHF.

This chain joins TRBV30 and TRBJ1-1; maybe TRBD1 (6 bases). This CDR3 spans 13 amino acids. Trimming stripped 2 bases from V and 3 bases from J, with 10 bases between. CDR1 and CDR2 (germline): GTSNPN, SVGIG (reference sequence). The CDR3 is CAWSQGPDTEAFF. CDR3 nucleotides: TGTGCCTGGAGTCAGGGGCCGGACACTGAAGCTTTCTTT.

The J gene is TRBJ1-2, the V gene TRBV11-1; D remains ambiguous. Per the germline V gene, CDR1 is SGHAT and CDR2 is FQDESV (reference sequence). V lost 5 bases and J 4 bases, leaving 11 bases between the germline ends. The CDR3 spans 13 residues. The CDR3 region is CASSPEAFYGYTF. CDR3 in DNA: TGTGCCAGCAGCCCGGAGGCTTTCTATGGCTACACCTTC.

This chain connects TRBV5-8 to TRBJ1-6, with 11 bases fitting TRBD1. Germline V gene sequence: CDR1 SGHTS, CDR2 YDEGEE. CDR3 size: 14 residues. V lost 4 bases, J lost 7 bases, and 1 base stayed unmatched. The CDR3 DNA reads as TGTGCCAGCAGCCGGACAGGGGGCAATTCACCCCTCCACTTT. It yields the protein CASSRTGGNSPLHF.

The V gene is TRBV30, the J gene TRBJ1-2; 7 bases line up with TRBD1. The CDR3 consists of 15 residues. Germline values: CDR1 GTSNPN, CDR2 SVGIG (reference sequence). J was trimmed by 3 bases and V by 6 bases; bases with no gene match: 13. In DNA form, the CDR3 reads TGTGCCTGCCAGGGACGGGACAGCGAATACTATGGCTACACCTTC. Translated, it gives CACQGRDSEYYGYTF.

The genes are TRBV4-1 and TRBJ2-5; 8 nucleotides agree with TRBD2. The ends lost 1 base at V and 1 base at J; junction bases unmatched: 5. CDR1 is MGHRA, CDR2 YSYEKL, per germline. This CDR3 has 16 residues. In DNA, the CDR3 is TGCGCCAGCAGCCAAGTCGGGGGACTAGTCCAAGAGACCCAGTACTTC. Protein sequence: CASSQVGGLVQETQYF.

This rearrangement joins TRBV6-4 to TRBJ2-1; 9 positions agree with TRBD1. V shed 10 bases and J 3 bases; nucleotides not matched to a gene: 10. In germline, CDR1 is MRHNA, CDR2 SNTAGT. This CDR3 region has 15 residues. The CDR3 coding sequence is TGTGCCATCGTCTCTTGGACAGGGGTCTACAATGAGCAGTTCTTC. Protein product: CAIVSWTGVYNEQFF.